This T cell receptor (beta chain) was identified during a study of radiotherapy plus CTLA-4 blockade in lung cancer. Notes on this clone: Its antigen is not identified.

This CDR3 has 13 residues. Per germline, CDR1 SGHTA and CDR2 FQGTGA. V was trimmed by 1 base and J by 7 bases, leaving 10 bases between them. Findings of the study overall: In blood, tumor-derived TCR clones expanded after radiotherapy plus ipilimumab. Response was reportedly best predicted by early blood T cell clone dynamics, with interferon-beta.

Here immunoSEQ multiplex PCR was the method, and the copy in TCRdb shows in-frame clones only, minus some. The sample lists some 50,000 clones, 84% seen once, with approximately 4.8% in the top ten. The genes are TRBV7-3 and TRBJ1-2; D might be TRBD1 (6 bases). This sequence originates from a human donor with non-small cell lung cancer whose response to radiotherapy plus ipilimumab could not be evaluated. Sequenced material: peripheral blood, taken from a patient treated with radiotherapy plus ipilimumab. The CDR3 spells CASSLNPGAGYTF. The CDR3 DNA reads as TGTGCCAGCAGCTTAAATCCAGGGGCTGGCTACACCTTC. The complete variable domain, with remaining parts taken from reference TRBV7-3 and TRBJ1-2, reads GAGVSQTPSNKVTEKGKYVELRCDPISGHTALYWYRQSLGQGPEFLIYFQGTGAADDSGLPNDRFFAVRPEGSVSTLKIQRTERGDSAVYLCASSLNPGAGYTFGSGTRLTVV.